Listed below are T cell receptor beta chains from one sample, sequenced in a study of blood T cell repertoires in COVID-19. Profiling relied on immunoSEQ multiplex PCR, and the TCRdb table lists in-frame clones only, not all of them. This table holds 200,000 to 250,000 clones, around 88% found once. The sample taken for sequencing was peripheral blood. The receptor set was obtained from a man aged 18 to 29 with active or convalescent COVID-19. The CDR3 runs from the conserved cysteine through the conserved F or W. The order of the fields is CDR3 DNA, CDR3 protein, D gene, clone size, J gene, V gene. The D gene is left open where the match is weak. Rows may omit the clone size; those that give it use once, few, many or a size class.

DNA: TGTGCCAGCAGCGGCACTAGCGGGGGTTCCTACGAGCAGTACTTC; CDR3: CASSGTSGGSYEQYF; D: TRBD2; size: NA; J: TRBJ2-7; V: TRBV13
DNA: TGTGCCAGCAGCCTCCCTGTGGGACTAGGACCTCTCATCACAGATACGCAGTATTTT; CDR3: CASSLPVGLGPLITDTQYF; D: TRBD2; size: NA; J: TRBJ2-3; V: TRBV7-9
DNA: TGTGCCACCAGCAGATTCGGTCAGGATTCACCCCTCCACTTT; CDR3: CATSRFGQDSPLHF; D: NA; size: NA; J: TRBJ1-6; V: TRBV15
DNA: TGTGCCAGCAGTTTCCCGGCGACAGGGATAAGCAATCAGCCCCAGCATTTT; CDR3: CASSFPATGISNQPQHF; D: TRBD1; size: NA; J: TRBJ1-5; V: TRBV6-2/TRBV6-3
DNA: TGTGCCAGCAGTGCCTGGGGCAGGGAAGAAGAGACCCAGTACTTC; CDR3: CASSAWGREEETQYF; D: NA; size: NA; J: TRBJ2-5; V: TRBV6-6
DNA: TGTGCCAGCAGCTCATCAGGGGTTGCCTATGGCTACACCTTC; CDR3: CASSSSGVAYGYTF; D: NA; size: NA; J: TRBJ1-2; V: TRBV11-1
DNA: TGTGCCACTTCCAAAGGCCGTGACAGGGGCAATGAGCAGTTCTTC; CDR3: CATSKGRDRGNEQFF; D: TRBD1; size: NA; J: TRBJ2-1; V: TRBV15
DNA: TGTGCCAGCAGCTCAGATACAGGGGCGCCTTACGAGCAGTACTTC; CDR3: CASSSDTGAPYEQYF; D: TRBD1; size: NA; J: TRBJ2-7; V: TRBV7-2
DNA: TGCGCCAGCAGCCAATGGTTCGGAGATTACGAGCAGTACTTC; CDR3: CASSQWFGDYEQYF; D: NA; size: NA; J: TRBJ2-7; V: TRBV4-1
DNA: TGTGCCAGCAGTTACGGGGGGGTTGGGGCCGGCGGCTACACCTTC; CDR3: CASSYGGVGAGGYTF; D: NA; size: NA; J: TRBJ1-2; V: TRBV6-5
DNA: TGTGCCACCAGCAGAGAGCGGGAGGGTGCCAATGAGCAGTTCTTC; CDR3: CATSREREGANEQFF; D: TRBD2; size: NA; J: TRBJ2-1; V: TRBV15
DNA: TGTGCCACCAGCAGAGATTTACGGCTCACGGGTTACAATGAGCAGTTCTTC; CDR3: CATSRDLRLTGYNEQFF; D: NA; size: NA; J: TRBJ2-1; V: TRBV15
DNA: TGTGCCAGCAGCCATGGGACAGCGACCGGTACCCAGCATTTT; CDR3: CASSHGTATGTQHF; D: TRBD1; size: NA; J: TRBJ1-5; V: TRBV3-1/TRBV3-2
DNA: TGTGCCAGTAAGGGCAGGGACAGGTTGAATCAGCCCCAGCATTTT; CDR3: CASKGRDRLNQPQHF; D: TRBD1; size: NA; J: TRBJ1-5; V: TRBV19
DNA: TGTGCCAGCAGCTTCGGGACAAAGAACAATGAGCAGTTCTTC; CDR3: CASSFGTKNNEQFF; D: NA; size: NA; J: TRBJ2-1; V: TRBV7-8
DNA: TGTGCCTGGAGTCGAGCGGGAGGGGGAGATACGCAGTATTTT; CDR3: CAWSRAGGGDTQYF; D: TRBD2; size: NA; J: TRBJ2-3; V: TRBV30
DNA: TGTGCCAGCAGTTTTGGACAGGGGGCTGCTGGAAACACCATATATTTT; CDR3: CASSFGQGAAGNTIYF; D: TRBD1; size: NA; J: TRBJ1-3; V: TRBV6-5
DNA: TGTGCCACCAGCCTGAGAGACAGACCAAGCTCCTACAATGAGCAGTTCTTC; CDR3: CATSLRDRPSSYNEQFF; D: NA; size: NA; J: TRBJ2-1; V: TRBV15
DNA: TGTGCCAGCAGCTTAGCGAGCTCTGGGGCCAACGTCCTGACTTTC; CDR3: CASSLASSGANVLTF; D: NA; size: once; J: TRBJ2-6; V: TRBV11-3
DNA: TGTGCTAGTGGTCCCCGGACAGGACAGCAGTATGGCTACACCTTC; CDR3: CASGPRTGQQYGYTF; D: TRBD1; size: NA; J: TRBJ1-2; V: TRBV12-5
DNA: TGTGCCAGCAGCATCTACTCTTATGGGACCCAGTACTTC; CDR3: CASSIYSYGTQYF; D: NA; size: NA; J: TRBJ2-5; V: TRBV3-1/TRBV3-2
DNA: TGCGCCAGCAAAGTCTTCGTGAGTAGCGGGCTAGGCACAGATACGCAGTATTTT; CDR3: CASKVFVSSGLGTDTQYF; D: TRBD2; size: few; J: TRBJ2-3; V: TRBV5-1
DNA: TGTGCCAGCACCCCTTGGGGGCCAAATGAAAAACTGTTTTTT; CDR3: CASTPWGPNEKLFF; D: NA; size: NA; J: TRBJ1-4; V: TRBV5-8
DNA: TGCGCCAGCAGCCAAGTGGGGGGGGGAGATCAGCCCCAGCATTTT; CDR3: CASSQVGGGDQPQHF; D: NA; size: NA; J: TRBJ1-5; V: TRBV4-1
DNA: TGTGCCAGCAGCTTGGCAGGAATGAACACTGAAGCTTTCTTT; CDR3: CASSLAGMNTEAFF; D: NA; size: NA; J: TRBJ1-1; V: TRBV7-9
DNA: TGCGCCAGCGCCGGGGGGGCGGGAGCCCAGGCAGAGACCCAGTACTTC; CDR3: CASAGGAGAQAETQYF; D: TRBD2; size: NA; J: TRBJ2-5; V: TRBV5-1
DNA: TGTGCCAGTAGTATCCCCTCAACGGGGACCCAGTACTTC; CDR3: CASSIPSTGTQYF; D: NA; size: NA; J: TRBJ2-5; V: TRBV19
DNA: TGTGCCAGCAGTTTGAAAACAGGGGTGAGTGGAACTGAAGCTTTCTTT; CDR3: CASSLKTGVSGTEAFF; D: TRBD1; size: NA; J: TRBJ1-1; V: TRBV27
DNA: TGTGCCAGCAGCTTGGGTCGTAATCAGCCCCAGCATTTT; CDR3: CASSLGRNQPQHF; D: NA; size: NA; J: TRBJ1-5; V: TRBV5-5
DNA: TGTGCCAGCAGTTGGGGGACAGGGGTGAACACTGAAGCTTTCTTT; CDR3: CASSWGTGVNTEAFF; D: TRBD1; size: few; J: TRBJ1-1; V: TRBV6-5
DNA: TGTGCCACGGCAAGGGGACAGGGAGGCAATACCCCCCAGCATTTT; CDR3: CATARGQGGNTPQHF; D: TRBD1; size: NA; J: TRBJ1-5; V: TRBV24-1
DNA: TGTGCCAGCAGCTTAAGGGGAGGGGAGCAGTACTTC; CDR3: CASSLRGGEQYF; D: TRBD2; size: NA; J: TRBJ2-7; V: TRBV7-2
DNA: TGTGCCAGCAGCTTCTACAGGGGGCAGGGGAACACTGAAGCTTTCTTT; CDR3: CASSFYRGQGNTEAFF; D: TRBD1; size: NA; J: TRBJ1-1; V: TRBV5-6
DNA: TGTGCCAGCAGCTGGGGACTAGCGGGCGATACGCAGTATTTT; CDR3: CASSWGLAGDTQYF; D: TRBD2; size: many; J: TRBJ2-3; V: TRBV7-3
DNA: TGTGCCAGCAGCCTAAACAGGGTAGCAGGCGAGCAGTACTTC; CDR3: CASSLNRVAGEQYF; D: NA; size: once; J: TRBJ2-7; V: TRBV5-5
DNA: TGTGCCAGCAGTGGGACTAGCGGGAGGAACACAGATACGCAGTATTTT; CDR3: CASSGTSGRNTDTQYF; D: TRBD2; size: NA; J: TRBJ2-3; V: TRBV25-1
DNA: TGTGCCAGCAGTTTACGTCCAAGGAGGGCTCTCGAAGGCTACACCTTC; CDR3: CASSLRPRRALEGYTF; D: NA; size: NA; J: TRBJ1-2; V: TRBV27
DNA: TGTGCCAGCAGCTCCAGTGGCGGGACTAGCGGGATCGGTGAGCAGTTCTTC; CDR3: CASSSSGGTSGIGEQFF; D: TRBD2; size: NA; J: TRBJ2-1; V: TRBV7-3
DNA: TGTGCCAGCAGCAAGGCCAGGGACGAGCAGTACTTC; CDR3: CASSKARDEQYF; D: NA; size: NA; J: TRBJ2-7; V: TRBV21-1
DNA: TGTGCCACCAGCAGAGGCTCCGGACAAGACACTGAAGCTTTCTTT; CDR3: CATSRGSGQDTEAFF; D: NA; size: NA; J: TRBJ1-1; V: TRBV15
DNA: TGTGCCAGCAACCGCCTAGGGACAGGGGATTACGAGCAGTACTTC; CDR3: CASNRLGTGDYEQYF; D: TRBD1; size: NA; J: TRBJ2-7; V: TRBV6-5
DNA: TGTGCCAGCAGCACTCCGGGACAGGGGGCGGACGAGCAGTACTTC; CDR3: CASSTPGQGADEQYF; D: TRBD1; size: NA; J: TRBJ2-7; V: TRBV7-6
DNA: TGTGCCAGTAGTACTCCAGGGGATTTCGAGCAGTACTTC; CDR3: CASSTPGDFEQYF; D: NA; size: NA; J: TRBJ2-7; V: TRBV19
DNA: TGTGCCAGCAGCGTGGGTGGAGGTACGCAGTATTTT; CDR3: CASSVGGGTQYF; D: NA; size: few; J: TRBJ2-3; V: TRBV9